A selection of T cell receptor beta chains follows, all from one sample in a study of T cells in localized non-small cell lung cancer. Sequenced by immunoSEQ multiplex PCR; TCRdb stores in-frame clones only, minus some. Here the sample spans roughly 71,000 clones, 85% to 90% being singletons. Sequenced material: peripheral blood, taken before any cancer treatment. Source of these receptors: a male donor aged 60 or over with stage III squamous cell lung carcinoma. Each CDR3 is given without its conserved first and last residue. Each record gives: V gene, J gene, CDR3 protein.

v_gene: TRBV6-1
j_gene: TRBJ1-5
CDR3aa: ASSGQGDQPQH

v_gene: TRBV29-1
j_gene: TRBJ1-3
CDR3aa: SVEKGAGLGNTIY

v_gene: TRBV18
j_gene: TRBJ2-1
CDR3aa: ASYEAGNEQF

v_gene: TRBV5-1
j_gene: TRBJ2-3
CDR3aa: ASSTGTGGAFGTDTQY

v_gene: TRBV4-3
j_gene: TRBJ1-1
CDR3aa: ASSQVILGTTKAF

v_gene: TRBV6-1
j_gene: TRBJ1-2
CDR3aa: ASSVLWGYT

v_gene: TRBV6-1
j_gene: TRBJ2-1
CDR3aa: ASSEYEPGSYNEQF

v_gene: TRBV4-1
j_gene: TRBJ1-4
CDR3aa: ASSLNEKLF

v_gene: TRBV9
j_gene: TRBJ2-1
CDR3aa: ASSGSRGGNEQF

v_gene: TRBV5-1
j_gene: TRBJ1-2
CDR3aa: ASSLAVGPYGYT

v_gene: TRBV4-3
j_gene: TRBJ2-1
CDR3aa: ASSQDTGLANEQF

v_gene: TRBV30
j_gene: TRBJ1-2
CDR3aa: AWSRYKGGVGYT

v_gene: TRBV19
j_gene: TRBJ1-2
CDR3aa: ASSRDSNYGYT

v_gene: TRBV27
j_gene: TRBJ2-3
CDR3aa: ASSLSNFRGKDTQY

v_gene: TRBV30
j_gene: TRBJ1-2
CDR3aa: AWEEGGGYGYT

v_gene: TRBV18
j_gene: TRBJ2-7
CDR3aa: ASSTYRVASNEQY

v_gene: TRBV5-6
j_gene: TRBJ2-5
CDR3aa: ASSFGGYGETQY